Shown below are 2 T cell receptor beta chains from a single sample sequenced in a study of CXCR3-negative and CXCR3-positive naive CD8 T cells. 5' RACE that incorporated UMI labels was used to prepare the TRB cDNA libraries. TCRdb re-called the 5' RACE reads; one entry per CDR3 protein, DNA not given. Its listing shows around 140,000 distinct CDR3 sequences. Sequenced material: naive CXCR3- CD8+ T cells from blood. Subset: CD45RO-CCR7+CD27+CD95- naive CD8+ T cells lacking CXCR3 (TNR3-). The source of these receptors is a human donor in good health. Some clones in this sample may be carry-over from other donors' samples.

The genes are TRBV4-3 and TRBJ2-1; the TCRdb D gene call, TRBD1, has no DNA to confirm it. The CDR3 loop spans 15 amino acids. Germline values: CDR1 LGHNA, CDR2 YSLEER. CDR3 in amino acids: CASSQDWSGGYKPFF.

The V call is TRBV11-3, the J call TRBJ2-1; the D gene TCRdb calls, TRBD1, cannot be checked with no DNA. CDR1 and CDR2 (germline): SGHNT, YENEEA. CDR3 length: 17 residues. This CDR3 reads CASSLTPDRGFGNEQFF.